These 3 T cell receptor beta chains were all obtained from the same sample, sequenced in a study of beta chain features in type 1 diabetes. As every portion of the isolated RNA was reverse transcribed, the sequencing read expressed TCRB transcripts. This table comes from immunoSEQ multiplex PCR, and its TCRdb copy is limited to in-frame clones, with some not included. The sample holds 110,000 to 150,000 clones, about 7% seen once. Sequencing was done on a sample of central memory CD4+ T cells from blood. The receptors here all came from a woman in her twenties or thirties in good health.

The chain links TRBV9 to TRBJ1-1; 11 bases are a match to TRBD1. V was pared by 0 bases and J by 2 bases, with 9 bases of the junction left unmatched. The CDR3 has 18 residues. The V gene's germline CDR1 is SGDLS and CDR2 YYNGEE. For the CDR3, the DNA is TGTGCCAGCAGCGTAGTTCTTCAAGGGACAGGGGGTAACACTGAAGCTTTCTTT. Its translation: CASSVVLQGTGGNTEAFF.

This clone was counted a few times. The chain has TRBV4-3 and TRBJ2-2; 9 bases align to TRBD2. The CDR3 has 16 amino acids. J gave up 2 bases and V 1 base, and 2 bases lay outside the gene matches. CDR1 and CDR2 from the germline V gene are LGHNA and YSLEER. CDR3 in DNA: TGCGCCAGCAGCCAAGGACTAGCGGACAACACCGGGGAGCTGTTTTTT. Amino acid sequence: CASSQGLADNTGELFF.

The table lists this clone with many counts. DNA of the CDR3: TGTGCCAGTAGTCCGCCAGGGCCCAATGAGCAGTTCTTC. This gives the protein CASSPPGPNEQFF. J is TRBJ2-1 and V is TRBV19; a possible D gene is TRBD1 (5 bases). The germline V and J ends were trimmed by 5 bases and 6 bases, with 11 bases remaining between them. The CDR3 spans 13 residues. The germline gives CDR1 LNHDA, CDR2 SQIVND (reference sequence). The complete variable domain, with remaining parts taken from reference TRBV19 and TRBJ2-1, reads DGGITQSPKYLFRKEGQNVTLSCEQNLNHDAMYWYRQDPGQGLRLIYYSQIVNDFQKGDIAEGYSVSREKKESFPLTVTSAQKNPTAFYLCASSPPGPNEQFFGPGTRLTVL.